The T cell receptor (beta chain) under discussion was sequenced for a study of blood T cell repertoires in COVID-19. Germline values: CDR1 WSHSY, CDR2 SAAADI. This CDR3 is built from 12 residues. The repertoire was sequenced with immunoSEQ multiplex PCR; TCRdb's copy has only in-frame clones and lacks some. The table lists about 280,000 clones, 85% of them singletons. About this clone itself: The junction departs from germline at one end; a sequencing error may be responsible.

V usage is TRBV10-2 and J usage is TRBJ2-7; D is possibly TRBD2 (5 bases). This clonotype was obtained from a woman aged 50 to 60 who had recovered from COVID-19. Material for sequencing was PBMCs or T cells enriched from blood (not recorded which). This CDR3 is CASSETQGSLSF. For the CDR3, the DNA is TGCGCCAGCAGTGAGACTCAAGGGAGCTTGAGCTTC.